This T cell receptor (beta chain) was documented in a study of blood T cell repertoires in COVID-19. Study summary: T cells, B-cell-depleted T cells, or PBMCs supplied cDNA or gDNA.

In the original analysis: Amplification of reference gene primers provided the estimated nucleated cell counts. Measured with immunoSEQ multiplex PCR; TCRdb has only the in-frame clones, and not every one. The V and J calls and clone size come from that table; D and trimming were worked out from the DNA. The data hold some 200,000 clones, with around 85% observed a single time. Germline CDR1 and CDR2: SGHTA and FQGNSA. The CDR3 has 16 amino acids. Trimming removed 4 bases from V and 4 bases from J, with 17 bases in between. Enrolment of Seattle patients took place during active infection, and they were followed longitudinally.

The source is a woman aged 70 to 79 with COVID-19, enrolled during active disease. The sequencing input was peripheral blood. The chain is built from TRBV7-2 and TRBJ2-1, with D tentatively TRBD2 (6 bases). The CDR3 spells CASSSRIAVQYNEQFF. Written as DNA, the CDR3 is TGTGCCAGCAGCTCGAGAATAGCGGTGCAGTACAATGAGCAGTTCTTC.